This is a list of T cell receptor beta chains from one sample in a study of blood T cell repertoires in COVID-19. This table comes from immunoSEQ multiplex PCR, and its TCRdb copy is limited to in-frame clones, with some not included. The sample has over 200,000 clones; around 90% are singletons. The sequencing sample was made of peripheral blood. The receptors originated from a man in his 60s who had recovered from COVID-19. The conserved cysteine and the conserved F or W are not part of the CDR3 here. The order of the fields is D gene, V gene, J gene, CDR3 length, CDR3 protein. A D gene is named only where the DNA matches it firmly.

d_gene: .; v_gene: TRBV10-1; j_gene: TRBJ1-1; len: 11; CDR3aa: AIPTEMNTEAF
d_gene: .; v_gene: TRBV6-5; j_gene: TRBJ1-1; len: 11; CDR3aa: ASSLLTPSEAF
d_gene: .; v_gene: TRBV5-5; j_gene: TRBJ2-3; len: 13; CDR3aa: ASSLGVRTTDTQY
d_gene: TRBD2; v_gene: TRBV9; j_gene: TRBJ2-2; len: 15; CDR3aa: ASSPKTGTRVTGELF
d_gene: .; v_gene: TRBV5-1; j_gene: TRBJ1-1; len: 13; CDR3aa: ASSDPGGGNTEAF
d_gene: TRBD1; v_gene: TRBV25-1; j_gene: TRBJ1-5; len: 13; CDR3aa: ASSLGQACNQPQH
d_gene: .; v_gene: TRBV9; j_gene: TRBJ2-3; len: 14; CDR3aa: ASSVDGGSSTDTQY
d_gene: TRBD2; v_gene: TRBV9; j_gene: TRBJ2-5; len: 16; CDR3aa: ASSPQGLAVAGKETQY
d_gene: TRBD2; v_gene: TRBV3-1/TRBV3-2; j_gene: TRBJ2-2; len: 14; CDR3aa: ASSQRLASSSGELF
d_gene: .; v_gene: TRBV10-3; j_gene: TRBJ1-1; len: 13; CDR3aa: AIPPSRGLSTEAF